The entry below describes one TCR beta chain. These data are taken from a study of T-cell memory formation after mild COVID-19. The germline V and J ends were trimmed by 3 bases and 2 bases, with 10 bases remaining between them. Germline V CDR1 and CDR2: SQVTM, ANQGSEA. The CDR3 spans 13 residues. TCRdb processed the 5' RACE reads anew with MiXCR; each CDR3 protein has one entry. The table lists over 25,000 distinct CDR3 sequences, around 20% of them singletons. Sequencing used PBMCs or a T cell subset sorted from them (not recorded which). The J gene is TRBJ1-2, the V gene TRBV29-1; D is uncertain. The sequence came from an adult who had mild COVID-19 (a few samples of this study predate the infection). Cell type and time point are not known. The CDR3 coding sequence is TGCAGCGTTGAGGCCCCGGAGAACTATGGCTACACCTTC. Residues: CSVEAPENYGYTF.